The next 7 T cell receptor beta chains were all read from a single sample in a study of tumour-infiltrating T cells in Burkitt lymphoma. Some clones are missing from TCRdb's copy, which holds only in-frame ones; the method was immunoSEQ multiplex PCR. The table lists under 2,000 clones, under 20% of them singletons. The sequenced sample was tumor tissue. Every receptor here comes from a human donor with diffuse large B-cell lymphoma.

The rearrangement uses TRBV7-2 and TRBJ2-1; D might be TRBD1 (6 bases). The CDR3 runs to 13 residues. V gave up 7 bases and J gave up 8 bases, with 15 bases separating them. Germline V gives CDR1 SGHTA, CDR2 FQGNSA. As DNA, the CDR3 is TGTGCCAGCAAGATGGGGGCCGGCGATGAGCAGTTCTTC. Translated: CASKMGAGDEQFF. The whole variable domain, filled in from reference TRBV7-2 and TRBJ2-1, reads GAGVSQSPSNKVTEKGKDVELRCDPISGHTALYWYRQSLGQGLEFLIYFQGNSAPDKSGLPSDRFSAERTGGSVSTLTIQRTQQEDSAVYLCASKMGAGDEQFFGPGTRLTVL.

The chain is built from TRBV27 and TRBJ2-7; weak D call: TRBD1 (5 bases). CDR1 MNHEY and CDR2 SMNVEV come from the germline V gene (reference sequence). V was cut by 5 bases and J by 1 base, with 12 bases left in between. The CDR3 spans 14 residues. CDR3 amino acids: CASSASGKSYEQYF. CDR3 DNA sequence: TGTGCCAGCAGTGCATCAGGGAAATCCTACGAGCAGTACTTC.

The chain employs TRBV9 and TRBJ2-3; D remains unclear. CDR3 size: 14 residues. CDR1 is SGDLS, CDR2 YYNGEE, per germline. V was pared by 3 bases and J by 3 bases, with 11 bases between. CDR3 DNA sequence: TGTGCCAGCAGCGCCCCTACTCAAACAGATACGCAGTATTTT. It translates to CASSAPTQTDTQYF.

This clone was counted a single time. CDR3 residues: CASREQGVAGELFF. CDR3 sequence (DNA): TGTGCCAGCAGAGAACAGGGGGTGGCCGGGGAGCTGTTTTTT. The chain is built from TRBV7-6 and TRBJ2-2; the match to TRBD1 covers 8 bases. The V segment lost 6 bases and the J segment 6 bases; nucleotides outside the gene matches: 6. The germline gives CDR1 SGHVS, CDR2 FNYEAQ. This CDR3 is built from 14 residues.

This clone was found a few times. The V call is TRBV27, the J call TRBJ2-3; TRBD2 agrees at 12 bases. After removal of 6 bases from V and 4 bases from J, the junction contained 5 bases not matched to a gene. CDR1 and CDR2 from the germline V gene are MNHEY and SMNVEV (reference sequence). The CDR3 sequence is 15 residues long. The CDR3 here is CASRQTSGGADTQYF. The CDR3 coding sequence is TGTGCCAGCAGACAGACTAGCGGGGGAGCAGATACGCAGTATTTT.

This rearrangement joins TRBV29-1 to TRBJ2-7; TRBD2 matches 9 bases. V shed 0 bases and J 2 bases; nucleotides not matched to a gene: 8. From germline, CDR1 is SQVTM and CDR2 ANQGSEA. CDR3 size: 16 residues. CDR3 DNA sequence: TGCAGCGTTGAAGATCCTTTTAGCGGGGGCCCCTACGAGCAGTACTTC. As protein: CSVEDPFSGGPYEQYF.

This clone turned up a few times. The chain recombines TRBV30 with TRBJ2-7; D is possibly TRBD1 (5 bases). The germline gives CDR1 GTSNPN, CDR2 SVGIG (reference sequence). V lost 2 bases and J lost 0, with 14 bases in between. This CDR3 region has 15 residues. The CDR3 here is CAWSNEHDSSYEQYF. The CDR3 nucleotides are TGTGCCTGGAGTAACGAACACGACAGCTCCTACGAGCAGTACTTC.